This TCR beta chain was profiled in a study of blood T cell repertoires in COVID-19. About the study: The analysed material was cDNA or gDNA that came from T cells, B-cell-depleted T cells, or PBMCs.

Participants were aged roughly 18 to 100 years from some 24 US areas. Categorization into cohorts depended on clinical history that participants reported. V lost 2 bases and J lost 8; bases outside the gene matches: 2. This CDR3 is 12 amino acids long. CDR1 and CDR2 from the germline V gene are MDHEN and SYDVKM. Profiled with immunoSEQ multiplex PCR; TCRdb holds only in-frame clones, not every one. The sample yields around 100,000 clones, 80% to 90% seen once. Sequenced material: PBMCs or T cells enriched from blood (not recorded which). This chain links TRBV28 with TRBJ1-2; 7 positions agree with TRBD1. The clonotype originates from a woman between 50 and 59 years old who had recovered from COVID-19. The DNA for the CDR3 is TGTGCCAGCAGTTTACAGGGGGGAGGCTACACCTTC. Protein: CASSLQGGGYTF.